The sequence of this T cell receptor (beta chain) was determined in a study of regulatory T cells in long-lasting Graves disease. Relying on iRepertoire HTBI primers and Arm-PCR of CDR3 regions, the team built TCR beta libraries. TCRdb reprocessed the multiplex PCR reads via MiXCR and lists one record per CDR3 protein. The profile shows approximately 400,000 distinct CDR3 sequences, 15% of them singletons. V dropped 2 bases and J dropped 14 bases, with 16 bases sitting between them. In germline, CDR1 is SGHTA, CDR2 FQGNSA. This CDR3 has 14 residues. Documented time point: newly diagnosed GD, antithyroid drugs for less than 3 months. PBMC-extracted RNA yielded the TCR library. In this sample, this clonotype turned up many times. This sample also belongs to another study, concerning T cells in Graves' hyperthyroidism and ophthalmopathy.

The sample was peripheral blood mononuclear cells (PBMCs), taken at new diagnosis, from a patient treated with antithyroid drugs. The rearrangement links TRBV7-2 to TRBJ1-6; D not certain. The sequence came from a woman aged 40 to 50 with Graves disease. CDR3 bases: TGTGCCAGCAGCTTATCGGATATGGCCTATGCCCTCCACTTT. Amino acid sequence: CASSLSDMAYALHF.